Below are 24 T cell receptor beta chains sequenced from a single sample in a study of OX40 agonist ivuxolimab in advanced cancers. Assay used: immunoSEQ multiplex PCR; TCRdb lists only in-frame clones, some missing. The sample records 50,000 or so clones, 79% being singletons. The material sequenced was CD4+ or CD8+ T cells sorted from blood, taken in a trial of the OX40 agonist ivuxolimab. These receptors were collected from an adult with an advanced solid tumor such as melanoma, head and neck, liver or kidney cancer.

This chain connects TRBV18 to TRBJ2-7, with 9 bases matching TRBD1. Germline V gene sequence: CDR1 KGHSH, CDR2 LQKENI. The CDR3 has 16 amino acids. Losses at the gene ends were 2 bases for V and 1 base for J; bases not matched to a gene: 6. This chain's CDR3 is CASSPTTGGRSYEQYF. As DNA, the CDR3 is TGTGCCAGCTCACCAACGACAGGGGGACGGTCCTACGAGCAGTACTTC.

This rearrangement joins TRBV5-6 to TRBJ1-2, with 9 bases matching TRBD1. This CDR3 spans 15 amino acids. Germline loops: CDR1 SGHDT, CDR2 YYEEEE. Unmatched junction bases numbered 11, after V lost 4 bases and J lost 7 bases. The CDR3: CASSQGGQGLSGYTF. CDR3 DNA sequence: TGTGCCAGCAGCCAAGGGGGACAGGGACTTTCTGGCTACACCTTC.

This rearrangement joins TRBV5-1 to TRBJ1-2; no clear D gene. Germline loops: CDR1 SGHRS, CDR2 YFSETQ. The CDR3 spans 12 residues. V dropped 4 bases and J dropped 1 base, with 5 bases sitting between them. As DNA, the CDR3 is TGCGCCAGCAGCGCGGTTAACTATGGCTACACCTTC. Its translation: CASSAVNYGYTF.

J is TRBJ2-4 and V is TRBV4-1; D might be TRBD1 (5 bases). V gave up 0 bases and J gave up 0 bases, with 9 bases separating them. CDR3 length: 16 amino acids. Per the germline V gene, CDR1 is MGHRA and CDR2 is YSYEKL. The CDR3 here is CASSQEYRLAKNIQYF. CDR3 in DNA: TGCGCCAGCAGCCAAGAGTACAGGTTAGCCAAAAACATTCAGTACTTC.

The chain employs TRBV11-2 and TRBJ2-5; either TRBD1 or TRBD2 may supply D (5 bases each). The germline V and J ends were trimmed by 5 bases and 5 bases, with 21 bases remaining between them. The germline gives CDR1 SGHAT, CDR2 FQNNGV. This CDR3 contains 16 residues. The CDR3 region is CASSLPRDPQLETQYF. In DNA, the CDR3 is TGTGCCAGCAGCCTCCCCCGGGACCCTCAGCTGGAGACCCAGTACTTC.

Written as DNA, the CDR3 is TGTGCCAGCAGTTGGACAGGGTCTGAAGCTTTCTTT. This translates into CASSWTGSEAFF. The J gene is TRBJ1-1, the V gene TRBV6-1, with 8 positions matching TRBD1. V shed 5 bases, J shed 6 bases, and the junction held 2 bases outside the gene matches. The CDR3 contains 12 residues. The V gene's germline CDR1 is MNHNS and CDR2 SASEGT.

The chain combines TRBV9 with TRBJ2-4; D may be TRBD1 (6 bases). From germline, CDR1 is SGDLS and CDR2 YYNGEE. This CDR3 region has 15 residues. Trimming took 4 bases from V and 6 from J, leaving 17 bases between them. The DNA for the CDR3 is TGTGCCAGCAGCCCTACCTCAGGACAGTTAAACATTCAGTACTTC. This gives the protein CASSPTSGQLNIQYF.

The gene calls are TRBV10-3 and TRBJ2-5; perhaps TRBD2 as D (5 bases). Germline V gene data show CDR1 as ENHRY and CDR2 as SYGVKD. This CDR3 is built from 13 residues. V dropped 7 bases and J dropped 4 bases, with 13 bases sitting between them. CDR3 DNA: TGTGCCATCACGCCCGGGGTGGGAGAGACCCAGTACTTC. Amino acids: CAITPGVGETQYF.

In DNA form, the CDR3 reads TGTGCCAGCAGCAAATGGTTGCTAGCGGGAGTGGGGGATACGCAGTATTTT. Protein: CASSKWLLAGVGDTQYF. V is TRBV21-1 and J is TRBJ2-3; TRBD2 is the table's D call, not checked against the DNA. TRBV21-1 has pseudogene status. The CDR3 has 17 residues.

The chain uses TRBV19 and TRBJ1-4; the D gene is possibly TRBD1 (6 bases). Germline CDR1 LNHDA, CDR2 SQIVND (reference sequence). Trimming removed 5 bases at V and 8 bases at J, with 15 bases between. The CDR3 is 14 amino acids. The CDR3 loop is CASSRGHGEEKLFF. The CDR3 DNA reads as TGTGCCAGTAGTCGGGGACATGGGGAAGAAAAACTGTTTTTT.

The chain recombines TRBV7-2 with TRBJ1-2; 9 positions match TRBD1. CDR1 SGHTA and CDR2 FQGNSA come from the germline V gene. The CDR3 runs to 14 residues. With V trimmed by 7 bases and J by 2 bases, 5 bases remained unmatched. For the CDR3, the DNA is TGTGCCAGCATCTGGACAGGGGCGAACTATGGCTACACCTTC. Translated: CASIWTGANYGYTF. Filled out from reference TRBV7-2 and TRBJ1-2, the complete variable domain reads GAGVSQSPSNKVTEKGKDVELRCDPISGHTALYWYRQSLGQGLEFLIYFQGNSAPDKSGLPSDRFSAERTGGSVSTLTIQRTQQEDSAVYLCASIWTGANYGYTFGSGTRLTVV.

This sequence joins TRBV7-2 and TRBJ2-5; a possible D gene is TRBD1 (6 bases). V was shortened by 5 bases and J by 7 bases, with 11 bases between the two germline ends. Germline V gene data show CDR1 as SGHTA and CDR2 as FQGNSA. The CDR3 sequence is 12 residues long. The CDR3 nucleotides are TGTGCCAGCAGCCCCCCAGGGGTGACCCAGTACTTC. Its translation: CASSPPGVTQYF.

The CDR3 DNA is TGTGCCAGCAGCACACAGGGGGCATTGGAGACCCAGTACTTC. Translating gives CASSTQGALETQYF. V is TRBV7-2 and J is TRBJ2-5, with 9 bases fitting TRBD1. Per the germline V gene, CDR1 is SGHTA and CDR2 is FQGNSA. V lost 5 bases, J lost 5 bases, and 6 bases stayed unmatched. CDR3 length equals 14 residues.

V usage is TRBV5-1 and J usage is TRBJ1-6; D is possibly TRBD1 (6 bases). The CDR3 consists of 16 residues. CDR1 is SGHRS and CDR2 is YFSETQ in the germline V gene. Trimming cost V 4 bases and J 5 bases, with 16 bases left between them. For the CDR3, the DNA is TGCGCCAGCAGCGAAGCTACAGGGAGCGATAATTCACCCCTCCACTTT. It is translated as CASSEATGSDNSPLHF. Based on the CDR3 plus reference TRBV5-1 and TRBJ1-6, the full variable domain is KAGVTQTPRYLIKTRGQQVTLSCSPISGHRSVSWYQQTPGQGLQFLFEYFSETQRNKGNFPGRFSGRQFSNSRSEMNVSTLELGDSALYLCASSEATGSDNSPLHFGNGTRLTVT.

This clone turned up a few times. The CDR3 region has the DNA TGCGCCAGCAGCTTGAGGACTGACGGGGAGCTGTTTTTT. Protein product: CASSLRTDGELFF. The genes are TRBV5-1 and TRBJ2-2, with D possibly TRBD2 on 5 matching bases. The CDR3 length is 13 residues. Trimming took 1 base from V and 7 from J, leaving 8 bases between them. Germline lookup yields CDR1 SGHRS and CDR2 YFSETQ.

V gene TRBV6-4 combines with J gene TRBJ1-2, with unresolved D. CDR1 is MRHNA and CDR2 is SNTAGT in the germline V gene. The CDR3 has 15 amino acids. V lost 0 bases, J lost 0 bases, and 8 bases lay in between. DNA of the CDR3: TGTGCCAGCAGTGACTCAGTCGGACCTAACTATGGCTACACCTTC. Translating gives CASSDSVGPNYGYTF.

This rearrangement joins TRBV6-1 to TRBJ1-2; D uncertain. V was shortened by 1 base and J by 5 bases, with 5 bases between the two germline ends. The CDR3 covers 12 residues. Germline loops: CDR1 MNHNS, CDR2 SASEGT. CDR3 in DNA: TGTGCCAGCAGTGAAGGCGATTATGGCTACACCTTC. Translated, it gives CASSEGDYGYTF.

This clone was observed a few times. This chain links TRBV14 with TRBJ2-3; D is possibly TRBD1 (5 bases). This CDR3 has 16 amino acids. The V end was cut by 0 bases, the J end by 2 bases, with 12 bases between. CDR1 and CDR2 from the germline V gene are SGHDN and FVKESK. The CDR3 DNA is TGTGCCAGCAGCCAAGATCCCCAGGGATCCACAGATACGCAGTATTTT. Protein: CASSQDPQGSTDTQYF.

This clone has a handful of counts. The rearrangement uses TRBV28 and TRBJ1-2, with TRBD1 matching over 7 bases. The germline CDR1 and CDR2 sequences are MDHEN and SYDVKM. After removal of 6 bases from V and 6 bases from J, the junction contained 10 bases not matched to a gene. The CDR3 has 14 amino acids. For the CDR3, the DNA is TGTGCCAGCAGCTCCCTACAGGGGATGAATGGCTACACCTTC. Translation: CASSSLQGMNGYTF.

The V call is TRBV5-4, the J call TRBJ1-1; 7 bases are shared with TRBD1. The CDR3 contains 13 residues. With V trimmed by 5 bases and J by 6 bases, 7 bases remained unmatched. Germline CDR1 and CDR2: SGHNT and YYREEE (reference sequence). The CDR3 bases are TGTGCCAGCAGAAAATCAGGGGGGGCTGAAGCTTTCTTT. Encoded protein: CASRKSGGAEAFF.

The DNA for the CDR3 is TGTGCCGTTAAGAGGGACCTTGGTGGCTACACCTTC. Its protein is CAVKRDLGGYTF. The chain carries TRBV30 and TRBJ1-2; D possibly corresponds to TRBD1 (5 bases). This CDR3 comprises 12 residues. Trimming shortened V by 8 bases and J by 7 bases, and 17 bases separated the two germline ends. Germline lookup yields CDR1 GTSNPN and CDR2 SVGIG (reference sequence).

This chain uses TRBV19 with TRBJ1-2; D is ambiguous. The CDR3 has 14 residues. CDR1 LNHDA and CDR2 SQIVND come from the germline V gene (reference sequence). Trimming took off 8 bases at V and 6 bases at J, with 19 bases between the two ends. This CDR3 is CASGFGEPGDGYTF. For the CDR3, the DNA is TGTGCCAGTGGATTTGGGGAGCCTGGGGATGGCTACACCTTC.

The rearrangement joins TRBV11-2 to TRBJ2-2; the D call may be TRBD1 or TRBD2 (5 bases each). V was pared by 1 base and J by 4 bases, with 16 bases between. Germline V CDR1 and CDR2: SGHAT, FQNNGV. This CDR3 is 17 amino acids long. In DNA form, the CDR3 reads TGTGCCAGCAGCTTAGGAACTACCGGGACGGCCACCGGGGAGCTGTTTTTT. Protein: CASSLGTTGTATGELFF.

This chain connects TRBV7-6 to TRBJ2-3; 10 positions match TRBD2. Germline loops: CDR1 SGHVS, CDR2 FNYEAQ. The CDR3 covers 15 residues. The J segment lost 3 bases and the V segment lost 0 bases, leaving 0 bases of the junction unmatched. CDR3 coding DNA: TGTGCCAGCAGCTTAGCTAGCGGGAGGACAGATACGCAGTATTTT. Protein: CASSLASGRTDTQYF. The full variable domain, in which reference TRBV7-6 and TRBJ2-3 provide the parts outside the CDR3, is GAGVSQSPRYKVTKRGQDVALRCDPISGHVSLYWYRQALGQGPEFLTYFNYEAQQDKSGLPNDRFSAERPEGSISTLTIQRTEQRDSAMYRCASSLASGRTDTQYFGPGTRLTVL.